This is a list of T cell receptor beta chains from one sample in a study of cytomegalovirus exposure and HLA in healthy donors. The table came from immunoSEQ multiplex PCR; TCRdb's copy has only in-frame clones and leaves some out. Counted here are approximately 140,000 clones, roughly 86% occurring once; the ten biggest clones make up under 9%. The specimen sequenced was PBMCs. These receptors were collected from a man between 18 and 35 years old in good health and CMV-seropositive. Both conserved end residues are part of each CDR3. A D gene is named only where the DNA matches it firmly. Size tells how often a clone was seen (once, few, many) or the class of an expanded clone, and some rows leave it out.

D gene: -; J gene: TRBJ1-1; clone size: -; V gene: TRBV7-8; CDR3 protein: CASSLVNVQVMNTEAFF; CDR3 DNA: TGTGCCAGCAGCTTAGTAAATGTTCAGGTCATGAACACTGAAGCTTTCTTT
D gene: -; J gene: TRBJ1-1; clone size: -; V gene: TRBV7-2; CDR3 protein: CASSAHGGEAFF; CDR3 DNA: TGTGCCAGCAGCGCCCACGGGGGGGAAGCTTTCTTT
D gene: TRBD2; J gene: TRBJ2-1; clone size: -; V gene: TRBV7-2; CDR3 protein: CASSSASSGGYNEQFF; CDR3 DNA: TGTGCCAGCAGCTCAGCTTCTAGCGGGGGGTACAATGAGCAGTTCTTC
D gene: -; J gene: TRBJ2-4; clone size: -; V gene: TRBV5-1; CDR3 protein: CASSPNSLTGGHQYF; CDR3 DNA: TGCGCCAGCAGCCCGAATTCCCTCACTGGGGGACATCAGTACTTC
D gene: -; J gene: TRBJ2-3; clone size: -; V gene: TRBV7-9; CDR3 protein: CASSLVQTTDTQYF; CDR3 DNA: TGTGCCAGCAGCTTAGTACAGACCACAGATACGCAGTATTTT
D gene: TRBD1; J gene: TRBJ2-6; clone size: -; V gene: TRBV29-1; CDR3 protein: CSVADRGSGANVLTF; CDR3 DNA: TGCAGCGTTGCCGACAGGGGCTCTGGGGCCAACGTCCTGACTTTC
D gene: -; J gene: TRBJ1-4; clone size: -; V gene: TRBV19; CDR3 protein: CASSMWPANEKLFF; CDR3 DNA: TGTGCCAGTAGTATGTGGCCAGCTAATGAAAAACTGTTTTTT
D gene: TRBD1; J gene: TRBJ2-7; clone size: -; V gene: TRBV11-3; CDR3 protein: CASGKSGQYEQYF; CDR3 DNA: TGTGCCAGCGGCAAGTCGGGACAGTACGAGCAGTACTTC
D gene: -; J gene: TRBJ2-3; clone size: -; V gene: TRBV5-1; CDR3 protein: CASTQGGGTDTQYF; CDR3 DNA: TGCGCCAGCACTCAGGGTGGCGGCACAGATACGCAGTATTTT
D gene: -; J gene: TRBJ2-1; clone size: once; V gene: TRBV30; CDR3 protein: CAWTYGNEQFF; CDR3 DNA: TGTGCCTGGACGTACGGGAATGAGCAGTTCTTC
D gene: TRBD2; J gene: TRBJ2-2; clone size: -; V gene: TRBV9; CDR3 protein: CASSILGGAGTSGENTGELFF; CDR3 DNA: TGTGCCAGCAGCATCCTAGGGGGTGCCGGGACTAGCGGGGAGAACACCGGGGAGCTGTTTTTT
D gene: -; J gene: TRBJ1-3; clone size: -; V gene: TRBV11-2; CDR3 protein: CASSPTPGYGNTIYF; CDR3 DNA: TGTGCCAGCAGCCCAACCCCAGGGTATGGAAACACCATATATTTT
D gene: -; J gene: TRBJ2-3; clone size: once; V gene: TRBV5-1; CDR3 protein: CASSLADSDTQYF; CDR3 DNA: TGCGCCAGCAGCTTGGCCGACTCCGATACGCAGTATTTT
D gene: -; J gene: TRBJ2-5; clone size: -; V gene: TRBV6-1; CDR3 protein: CASSARVPGNQETQYF; CDR3 DNA: TGTGCCAGCAGTGCTCGGGTCCCGGGGAACCAAGAGACCCAGTACTTC
D gene: TRBD1; J gene: TRBJ2-2; clone size: -; V gene: TRBV6-5; CDR3 protein: CASRTGANTGELFF; CDR3 DNA: TGTGCCAGCAGGACAGGGGCGAACACCGGGGAGCTGTTTTTT
D gene: -; J gene: TRBJ2-1; clone size: -; V gene: TRBV7-6; CDR3 protein: CASTLSRNNEQFF; CDR3 DNA: TGTGCCAGCACCCTTAGTCGAAACAATGAGCAGTTCTTC
D gene: -; J gene: TRBJ1-2; clone size: -; V gene: TRBV5-5; CDR3 protein: CASSLVEGGGYTF; CDR3 DNA: TGTGCCAGCAGCTTGGTGGAAGGAGGGGGCTACACCTTC
D gene: -; J gene: TRBJ2-1; clone size: -; V gene: TRBV2; CDR3 protein: CASSPRGTLYNEQFF; CDR3 DNA: TGTGCCAGCAGCCCCCGCGGGACTCTCTACAATGAGCAGTTCTTC
D gene: TRBD1; J gene: TRBJ1-1; clone size: -; V gene: TRBV5-6; CDR3 protein: CASSFLTGTGRTEAFF; CDR3 DNA: TGTGCCAGCAGCTTCTTGACGGGGACAGGGAGGACTGAAGCTTTCTTT
D gene: TRBD1; J gene: TRBJ1-5; clone size: -; V gene: TRBV6-6; CDR3 protein: CASSSRTGGQPQHF; CDR3 DNA: TGTGCCAGCAGTTCACGGACAGGGGGGCAGCCCCAGCATTTT
D gene: TRBD2; J gene: TRBJ2-7; clone size: -; V gene: TRBV10-3; CDR3 protein: CAIAGTSGGEQYF; CDR3 DNA: TGTGCCATTGCGGGGACTAGCGGTGGCGAGCAGTACTTC
D gene: -; J gene: TRBJ1-5; clone size: -; V gene: TRBV19; CDR3 protein: CASSIDSAGLNQPQHF; CDR3 DNA: TGTGCCAGTAGTATAGATTCGGCAGGACTTAATCAGCCCCAGCATTTT
D gene: TRBD2; J gene: TRBJ2-1; clone size: -; V gene: TRBV14; CDR3 protein: CASSQDFGAGEDEQFF; CDR3 DNA: TGTGCCAGCAGCCAAGATTTCGGAGCGGGAGAGGATGAGCAGTTCTTC
D gene: TRBD2; J gene: TRBJ2-1; clone size: -; V gene: TRBV27; CDR3 protein: CASSLLTSGRVAEQFF; CDR3 DNA: TGTGCCAGCAGTTTATTGACTAGCGGGAGGGTAGCGGAGCAGTTCTTC
D gene: TRBD1; J gene: TRBJ2-7; clone size: -; V gene: TRBV11-3; CDR3 protein: CASSCLGQGCYEQYF; CDR3 DNA: TGTGCCAGCAGCTGCCTGGGACAGGGATGTTACGAGCAGTACTTC
D gene: -; J gene: TRBJ2-3; clone size: -; V gene: TRBV5-1; CDR3 protein: CASSSSNPTDTQYF; CDR3 DNA: TGCGCCAGCAGCTCTTCTAATCCCACAGATACGCAGTATTTT
D gene: TRBD2; J gene: TRBJ2-5; clone size: -; V gene: TRBV6-5; CDR3 protein: CASSLTSGSSQYF; CDR3 DNA: TGTGCCAGCAGCCTCACTAGCGGGAGCTCCCAGTACTTC
D gene: TRBD1; J gene: TRBJ2-5; clone size: -; V gene: TRBV5-1; CDR3 protein: CASSWGQGAVETQYF; CDR3 DNA: TGCGCCAGCAGCTGGGGACAGGGGGCGGTTGAGACCCAGTACTTC
D gene: -; J gene: TRBJ2-1; clone size: -; V gene: TRBV27; CDR3 protein: CASTSDWSEQFF; CDR3 DNA: TGTGCCAGCACCTCAGACTGGAGTGAGCAGTTCTTC
D gene: -; J gene: TRBJ2-7; clone size: -; V gene: TRBV25-1; CDR3 protein: CASSEDTMIEF; CDR3 DNA: TGTGCCAGCAGTGAAGACACGATGATCGAATTC
D gene: TRBD2; J gene: TRBJ2-1; clone size: once; V gene: TRBV5-1; CDR3 protein: CASSWGSRGGNYNEQFF; CDR3 DNA: TGCGCCAGCAGCTGGGGGTCCCGGGGAGGGAACTACAATGAGCAGTTCTTC
D gene: TRBD1; J gene: TRBJ1-2; clone size: -; V gene: TRBV5-1; CDR3 protein: CASSWGQGANYGYTF; CDR3 DNA: TGCGCCAGCAGCTGGGGACAGGGGGCTAACTATGGCTACACCTTC
D gene: TRBD1; J gene: TRBJ1-2; clone size: -; V gene: TRBV27; CDR3 protein: CASSLLGQAYNYGYTF; CDR3 DNA: TGTGCCAGCAGTTTACTGGGACAGGCCTATAACTATGGCTACACCTTC